The text below deals with one T cell receptor (beta chain). Its antigen is undetermined. The data stem from a study of cytomegalovirus exposure and HLA in healthy donors. Notes on the study in general: Later analysis revealed greater clonal expansion in HLA-associated TCR beta chains than in equally common others. The authors judged a highly shared variant cluster likely a sequencing artifact.

Primers for the PCR totalled 60 Vbeta and 13 Jbeta. Repertoires were generated with immunoSEQ multiplex PCR, while TCRdb's copy carries only in-frame clones and drops some. In all, the sample yields 100,000 to 150,000 clones. The CDR3 runs to 16 residues. Looked up from germline, CDR1 is SGHDT and CDR2 is YYEEEE. Trimming removed 4 bases from V and 4 bases from J; junction bases left unmatched: 11. The chain carries TRBV5-6 and TRBJ2-1; 7 positions match TRBD1. This sequence originates from a man in his late teens or twenties in good health and CMV-seronegative. Sequencing was carried out using PBMCs. CDR3 protein: CASSHSFGQVYNEQFF. CDR3 DNA: TGTGCCAGCAGCCACTCATTTGGACAGGTGTACAATGAGCAGTTCTTC. The full variable domain, rest sourced from reference TRBV5-6 and TRBJ2-1, is DAGVTQSPTHLIKTRGQQVTLRCSPKSGHDTVSWYQQALGQGPQFIFQYYEEEERQRGNFPDRFSGHQFPNYSSELNVNALLLGDSALYLCASSHSFGQVYNEQFFGPGTRLTVL.